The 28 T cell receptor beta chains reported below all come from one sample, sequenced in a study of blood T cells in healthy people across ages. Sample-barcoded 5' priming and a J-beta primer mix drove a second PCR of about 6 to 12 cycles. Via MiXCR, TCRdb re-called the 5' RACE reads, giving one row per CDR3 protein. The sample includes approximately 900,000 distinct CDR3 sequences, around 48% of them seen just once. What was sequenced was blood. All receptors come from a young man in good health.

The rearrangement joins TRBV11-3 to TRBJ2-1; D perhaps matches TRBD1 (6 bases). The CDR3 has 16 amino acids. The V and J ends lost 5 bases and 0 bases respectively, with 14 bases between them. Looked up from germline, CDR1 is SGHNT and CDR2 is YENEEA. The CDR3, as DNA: TGTGCCAGCAGCCCCATGGGGGCGAGCTCCTACAATGAGCAGTTCTTC. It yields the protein CASSPMGASSYNEQFF.

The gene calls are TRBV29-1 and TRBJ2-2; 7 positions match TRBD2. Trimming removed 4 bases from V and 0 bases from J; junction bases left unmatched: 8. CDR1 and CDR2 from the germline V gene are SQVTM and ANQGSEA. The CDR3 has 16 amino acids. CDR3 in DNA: TGCAGCGTTGTGGGGGGGATCCTTTCGAACACCGGGGAGCTGTTTTTT. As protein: CSVVGGILSNTGELFF.

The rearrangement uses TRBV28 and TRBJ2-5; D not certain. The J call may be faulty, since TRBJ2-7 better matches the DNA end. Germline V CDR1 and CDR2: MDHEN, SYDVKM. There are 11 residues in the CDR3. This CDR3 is CASTSSVEQYF. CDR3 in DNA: TGTGCCAGCACCTCGTCGGTCGAGCAGTACTTC.

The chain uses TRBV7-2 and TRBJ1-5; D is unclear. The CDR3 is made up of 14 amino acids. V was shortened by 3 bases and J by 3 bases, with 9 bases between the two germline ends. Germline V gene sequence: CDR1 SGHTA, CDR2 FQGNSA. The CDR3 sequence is CASSFWAFNQPQHF. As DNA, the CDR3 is TGTGCCAGCAGCTTTTGGGCCTTCAATCAGCCCCAGCATTTT.

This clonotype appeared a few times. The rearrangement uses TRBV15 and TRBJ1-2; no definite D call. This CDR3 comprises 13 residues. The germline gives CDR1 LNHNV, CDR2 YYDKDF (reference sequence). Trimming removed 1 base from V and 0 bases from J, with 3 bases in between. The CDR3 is CATSRASNYGYTF. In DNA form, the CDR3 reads TGTGCCACCAGCAGAGCGTCTAACTATGGCTACACCTTC. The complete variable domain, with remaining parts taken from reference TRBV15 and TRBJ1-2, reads DAMVIQNPRYQVTQFGKPVTLSCSQTLNHNVMYWYQQKSSQAPKLLFHYYDKDFNNEADTPDNFQSRRPNTSFCFLDIRSPGLGDTAMYLCATSRASNYGYTFGSGTRLTVV.

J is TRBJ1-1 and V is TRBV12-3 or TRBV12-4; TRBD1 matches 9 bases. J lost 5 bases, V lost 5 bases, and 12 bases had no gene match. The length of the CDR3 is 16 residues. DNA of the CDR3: TGTGCCAGCAGTCCCCGGGACAGGGTTGTTGAGACTGAAGCTTTCTTT. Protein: CASSPRDRVVETEAFF.

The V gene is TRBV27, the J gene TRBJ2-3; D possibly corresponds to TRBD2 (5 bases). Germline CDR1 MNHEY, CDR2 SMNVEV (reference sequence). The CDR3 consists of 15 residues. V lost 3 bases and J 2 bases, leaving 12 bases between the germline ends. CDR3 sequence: CASSFEGRNTDTQYF. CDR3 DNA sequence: TGTGCCAGCAGTTTTGAGGGCAGAAACACAGATACGCAGTATTTT.

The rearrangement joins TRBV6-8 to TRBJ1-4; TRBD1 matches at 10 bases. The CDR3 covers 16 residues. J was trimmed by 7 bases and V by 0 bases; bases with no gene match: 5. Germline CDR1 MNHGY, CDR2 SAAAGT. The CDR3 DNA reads TGTGCCAGCAGTTACTCGGCCGGGACAGGGGTTGAAAAACTGTTTTTT. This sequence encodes CASSYSAGTGVEKLFF.

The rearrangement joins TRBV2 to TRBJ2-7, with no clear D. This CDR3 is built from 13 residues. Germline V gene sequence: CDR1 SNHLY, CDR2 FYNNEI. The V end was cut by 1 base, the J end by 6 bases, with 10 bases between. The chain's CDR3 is CASSEGFPSEQYF. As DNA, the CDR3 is TGTGCCAGCAGTGAAGGGTTCCCCAGCGAGCAGTACTTC.

CDR3 coding DNA: TGTGCCAGCAGGACCGGGACAGGGGGCTCACCCCTCCACTTT. It is translated as CASRTGTGGSPLHF. V gene TRBV12-3 or TRBV12-4 combines with J gene TRBJ1-6, with 12 bases fitting TRBD1. The V segment lost 6 bases and the J segment 10 bases; nucleotides outside the gene matches: 4. CDR3 size: 14 residues.

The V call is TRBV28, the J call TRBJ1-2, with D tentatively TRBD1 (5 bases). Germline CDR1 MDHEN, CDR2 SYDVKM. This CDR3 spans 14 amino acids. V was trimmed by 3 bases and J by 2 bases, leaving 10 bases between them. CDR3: CASSFGAGNYGYTF. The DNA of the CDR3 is TGTGCCAGCAGTTTCGGGGCAGGGAACTATGGCTACACCTTC.

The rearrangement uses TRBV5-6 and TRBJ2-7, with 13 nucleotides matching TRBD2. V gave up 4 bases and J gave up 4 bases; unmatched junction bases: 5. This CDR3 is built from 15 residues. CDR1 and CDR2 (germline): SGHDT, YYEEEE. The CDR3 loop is CASSPGLAGEYEQYF. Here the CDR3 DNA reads TGTGCCAGCAGCCCAGGACTAGCGGGGGAGTACGAGCAGTACTTC.

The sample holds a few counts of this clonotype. The CDR3 bases are TGTGCCATCAGTGAGTCTGGGGGGAGGCACAATGAGCAGTTCTTC. Translation: CAISESGGRHNEQFF. The V and J genes are TRBV10-3 and TRBJ2-1; TRBD2 is a possible D gene (6 bases). This CDR3 contains 15 residues. Trimming took 0 bases from V and 5 from J, leaving 11 bases between them. Germline V gene data show CDR1 as ENHRY and CDR2 as SYGVKD.

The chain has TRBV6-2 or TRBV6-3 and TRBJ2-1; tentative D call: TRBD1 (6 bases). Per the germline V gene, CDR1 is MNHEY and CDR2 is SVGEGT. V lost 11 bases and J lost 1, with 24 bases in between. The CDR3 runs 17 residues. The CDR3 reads CACRLGAQGISYNEQFF. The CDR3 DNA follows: TGTGCCTGCCGTCTAGGGGCACAGGGCATATCCTACAATGAGCAGTTCTTC.

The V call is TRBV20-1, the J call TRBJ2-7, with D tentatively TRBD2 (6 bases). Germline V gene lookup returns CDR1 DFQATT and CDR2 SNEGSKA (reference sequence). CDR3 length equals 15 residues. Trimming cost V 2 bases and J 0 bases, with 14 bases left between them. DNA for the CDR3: TGCAGTGCTAGATCTGTGGAGGGTAGCTCCTACGAGCAGTACTTC. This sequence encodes CSARSVEGSSYEQYF.

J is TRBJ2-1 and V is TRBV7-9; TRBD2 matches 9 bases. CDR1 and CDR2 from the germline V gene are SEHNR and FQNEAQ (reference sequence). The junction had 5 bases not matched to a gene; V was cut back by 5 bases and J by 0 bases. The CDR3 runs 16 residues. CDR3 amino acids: CASSRIAGASYNEQFF. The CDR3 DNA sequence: TGTGCCAGCAGCCGCATAGCGGGGGCCTCCTACAATGAGCAGTTCTTC.

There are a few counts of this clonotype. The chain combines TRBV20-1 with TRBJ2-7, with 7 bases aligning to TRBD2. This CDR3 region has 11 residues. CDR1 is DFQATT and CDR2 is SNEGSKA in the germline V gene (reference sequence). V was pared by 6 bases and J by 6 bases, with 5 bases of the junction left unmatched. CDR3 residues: CSAREEREQYF. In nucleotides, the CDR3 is TGCAGTGCCCGGGAGGAACGCGAGCAGTACTTC.

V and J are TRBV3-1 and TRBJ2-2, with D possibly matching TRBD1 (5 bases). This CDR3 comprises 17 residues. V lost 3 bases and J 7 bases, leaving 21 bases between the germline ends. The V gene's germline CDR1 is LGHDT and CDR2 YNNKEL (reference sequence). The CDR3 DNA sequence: TGTGCCAGCAGCCAGCGACAGACCGTTAGAATTGGCGGGGAGCTGTTTTTT. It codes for CASSQRQTVRIGGELFF.

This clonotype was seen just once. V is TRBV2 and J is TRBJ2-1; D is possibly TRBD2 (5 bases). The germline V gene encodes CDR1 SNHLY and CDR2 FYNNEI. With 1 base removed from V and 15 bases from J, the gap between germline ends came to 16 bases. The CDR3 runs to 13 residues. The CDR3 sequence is CASSEGPSGRRFF. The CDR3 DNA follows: TGTGCCAGCAGTGAAGGCCCCAGCGGAAGACGGTTCTTC. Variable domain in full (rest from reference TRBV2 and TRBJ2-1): EPEVTQTPSHQVTQMGQEVILRCVPISNHLYFYWYRQILGQKVEFLVSFYNNEISEKSEIFDDQFSVERPDGSNFTLKIRSTKLEDSAMYFCASSEGPSGRRFFGPGTRLTVL.

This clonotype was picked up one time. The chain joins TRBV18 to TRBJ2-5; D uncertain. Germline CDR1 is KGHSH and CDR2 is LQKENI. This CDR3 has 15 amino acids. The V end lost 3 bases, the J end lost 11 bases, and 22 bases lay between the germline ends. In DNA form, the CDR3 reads TGTGCCAGCTCACCTCTTACAGTCTCCTACAATGAGCAGTACTTC. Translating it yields CASSPLTVSYNEQYF.

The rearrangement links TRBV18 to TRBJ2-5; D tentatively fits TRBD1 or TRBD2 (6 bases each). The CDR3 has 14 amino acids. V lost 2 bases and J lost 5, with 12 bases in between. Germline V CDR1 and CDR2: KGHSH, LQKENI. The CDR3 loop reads CASSPGGAGETQYF. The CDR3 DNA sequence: TGTGCCAGCTCACCAGGGGGCGCGGGGGAGACCCAGTACTTC. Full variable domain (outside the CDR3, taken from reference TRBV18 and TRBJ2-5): NAGVMQNPRHLVRRRGQEARLRCSPMKGHSHVYWYRQLPEEGLKFMVYLQKENIIDESGMPKERFSAEFPKEGPSILRIQQVVRGDSAAYFCASSPGGAGETQYFGPGTRLLVL.

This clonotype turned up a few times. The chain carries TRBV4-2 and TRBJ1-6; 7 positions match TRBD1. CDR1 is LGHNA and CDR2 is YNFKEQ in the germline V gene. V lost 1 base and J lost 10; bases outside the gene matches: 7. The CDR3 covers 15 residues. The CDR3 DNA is TGTGCCAGCAGCCAAGCAGGAGACAGGGACTCACCCCTCCACTTT. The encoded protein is CASSQAGDRDSPLHF.

The CDR3 sequence is CASSPRDTQNEKLFF. DNA of the CDR3: TGTGCCAGCAGCCCCCGGGACACCCAGAATGAAAAACTGTTTTTT. This chain links TRBV7-9 with TRBJ1-4, with TRBD1 as a possible D gene (6 bases). This CDR3 has 15 amino acids. V gave up 5 bases and J gave up 5 bases, with 15 bases separating them. The V gene's germline CDR1 is SEHNR and CDR2 FQNEAQ (reference sequence).

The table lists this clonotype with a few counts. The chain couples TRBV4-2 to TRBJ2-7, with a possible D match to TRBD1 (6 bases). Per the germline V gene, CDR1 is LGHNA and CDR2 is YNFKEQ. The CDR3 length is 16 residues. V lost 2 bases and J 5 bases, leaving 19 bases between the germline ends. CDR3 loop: CASSQYGAGARNEQYF. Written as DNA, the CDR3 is TGTGCCAGCAGCCAATACGGGGCAGGGGCGCGCAACGAGCAGTACTTC.

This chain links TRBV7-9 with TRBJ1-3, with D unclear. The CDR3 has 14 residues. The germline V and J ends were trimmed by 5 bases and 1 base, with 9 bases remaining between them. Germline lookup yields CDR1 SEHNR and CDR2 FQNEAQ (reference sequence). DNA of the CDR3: TGTGCCAGCAGCCCCGGTGGATCTGGAAACACCATATATTTT. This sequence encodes CASSPGGSGNTIYF.

The CDR3 region is CASSKGTGGNYGYTF. CDR3 bases: TGTGCCAGCAGTAAGGGGACAGGGGGCAACTATGGCTACACCTTC. The rearrangement uses TRBV7-9 and TRBJ1-2, with 12 bases identical to TRBD1. V lost 6 bases, J lost 2 bases, and 4 bases stayed unmatched. Germline CDR1 and CDR2: SEHNR and FQNEAQ (reference sequence). This CDR3 is built from 15 residues.

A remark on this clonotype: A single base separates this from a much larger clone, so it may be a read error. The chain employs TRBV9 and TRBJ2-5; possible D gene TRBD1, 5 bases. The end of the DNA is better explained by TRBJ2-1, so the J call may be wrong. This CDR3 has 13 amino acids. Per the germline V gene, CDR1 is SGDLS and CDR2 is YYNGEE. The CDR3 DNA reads TGTGCCAGCAGTGGGGCGAACCAAGAGACCCAGTTCTTC. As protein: CASSGANQETQFF.

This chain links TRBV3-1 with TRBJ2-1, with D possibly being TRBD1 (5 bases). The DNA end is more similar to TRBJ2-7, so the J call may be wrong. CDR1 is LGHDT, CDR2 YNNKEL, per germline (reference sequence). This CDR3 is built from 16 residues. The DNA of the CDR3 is TGTGCCAGCAGCCAAGATGACAGTAGCTCCTACAATGAGCAGTACTTC. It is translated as CASSQDDSSSYNEQYF.